One sample yielded the 13 T cell receptor beta chains listed below, sequenced in a study of patients and donors after allogeneic stem cell transplantation. TCRdb passed the RT-PCR reads through MiXCR, listing each CDR3 protein once. The table includes about 150,000 distinct CDR3 sequences, 37% detected once. Sequenced sample: blood, either unsorted or a sorted T cell fraction (not recorded which). Every receptor here comes from a human donor who was either an allogeneic HSCT recipient or a stem cell or donor lymphocyte infusion donor (not recorded which). It is not recorded whose cells these are; they may come from a transplant donor.

The table lists this clonotype with a few counts. The V call is TRBV5-1, the J call TRBJ2-1, with D hard to call. The CDR3 totals 14 residues. The V end was cut by 5 bases, the J end by 4 bases, with 13 bases between. Germline assignment: CDR1 SGHRS and CDR2 YFSETQ. This CDR3 reads CASRKGASYNEQFF. In DNA form, the CDR3 reads TGCGCCAGCAGGAAAGGAGCTTCATACAATGAGCAGTTCTTC.

The rearrangement joins TRBV6-5 to TRBJ1-1, with D perhaps TRBD1 (5 bases). The length of the CDR3 is 11 residues. Trimming stripped 8 bases from V and 11 bases from J, with 15 bases between. Germline loops: CDR1 MNHEY, CDR2 SVGAGI. In nucleotides, the CDR3 is TGTGCCAGCGGTTCGCGGGACGCCGCTTTCTTT. Its protein is CASGSRDAAFF.

V gene TRBV10-3 combines with J gene TRBJ2-3; D uncertain. Germline CDR1 and CDR2: ENHRY and SYGVKD. The CDR3 is 15 amino acids. V was cut by 0 bases and J by 2 bases, with 9 bases left in between. The CDR3 bases are TGTGCCATCAGTGAGTCGGTGCAGTACACAGATACGCAGTATTTT. It is translated as CAISESVQYTDTQYF.

This clonotype was recorded a few times. The J gene is TRBJ1-6, the V gene TRBV5-7; 7 nucleotides agree with TRBD1. TRBV5-7 belongs to the ORF category, with a function that is uncertain. The CDR3 spans 14 residues. The ends lost 4 bases at V and 10 bases at J; junction bases unmatched: 8. CDR3 nucleotides: TGTGCCAGCAGCCATAGACAGGGTAGATCACCCCTCCACTTT. Translation: CASSHRQGRSPLHF.

CDR3 DNA: TGTGCCAGACGCGGCCCTGCGGTGGGTGAAAAACTGTTTTTT. This translates into CARRGPAVGEKLFF. This rearrangement joins TRBV2 to TRBJ1-4, with unresolved D. Germline V CDR1 and CDR2: SNHLY, FYNNEI. V was cut by 9 bases and J by 7 bases, with 18 bases left in between. The CDR3 contains 14 residues.

V gene TRBV24-1 combines with J gene TRBJ2-1, with 11 bases identical to TRBD1. The CDR3 totals 16 residues. Germline CDR1 reads KGHDR; CDR2 reads SFDVKD. The J segment lost 6 bases and the V segment lost 5 bases, leaving 8 bases of the junction unmatched. CDR3 nucleotide sequence: TGTGCCACCAGTGCGGTGGGGACAGGGGGGTTCAATGAGCAGTTCTTC. It encodes CATSAVGTGGFNEQFF.

V is TRBV6-2 or TRBV6-3 and J is TRBJ1-6; 7 bases are a match to TRBD1. V trimming: 2 bases; J trimming: 2 bases; junction bases outside the gene matches: 0. Germline V gene lookup returns CDR1 MNHEY and CDR2 SVGEGT. The CDR3 contains 15 residues. The CDR3, as DNA: TGTGCCAGCAGTTACGGGACAGCCTATAATTCACCCCTCCACTTT. Translating it yields CASSYGTAYNSPLHF.

In this sample, this clonotype turned up once. This rearrangement joins TRBV12-3 or TRBV12-4 to TRBJ1-3, with D tentatively TRBD1 (5 bases). The CDR3 is made up of 12 amino acids. The V end lost 5 bases, the J end lost 13 bases, and 15 bases lay between the germline ends. The CDR3 bases are TGTGCCAGCAGTCCAGCCGGGACGAGGATATATTTT. Residues: CASSPAGTRIYF.

The rearrangement joins TRBV5-1 to TRBJ2-3; 9 bases agree with TRBD1. The CDR3 extends over 13 amino acids. Germline trimming cut 7 bases from V and 4 bases from J; bases unmatched to any gene: 4. In germline, CDR1 is SGHRS, CDR2 YFSETQ. Here the CDR3 reads CASGTGGADTQYF. The DNA for the CDR3 is TGCGCCAGCGGAACAGGGGGCGCAGATACGCAGTATTTT.

The chain recombines TRBV30 with TRBJ1-4, with TRBD1 matching 9 bases. Germline lookup yields CDR1 GTSNPN and CDR2 SVGIG (reference sequence). The V and J ends lost 3 bases and 12 bases, in that order; junction bases with no gene match: 11. The CDR3 covers 14 residues. The CDR3, as DNA: TGTGCCTGGAGCCCGGGACAGGGCTTTCTCGAACTGTTTTTT. Translated: CAWSPGQGFLELFF.

This clonotype was seen only a few times. The chain is built from TRBV5-1 and TRBJ1-1; TRBD1 might be the D (6 bases). CDR3 length: 18 amino acids. CDR1 is SGHRS, CDR2 YFSETQ, per germline. Trimming took 1 base from V and 0 from J, leaving 19 bases between them. DNA of the CDR3: TGCGCCAGCAGCTTGACCTGGGACTCTGGGGACATGAACACTGAAGCTTTCTTT. Its protein product is CASSLTWDSGDMNTEAFF.

The chain joins TRBV30 to TRBJ2-3; D gene uncertain. Trimming removed 0 bases from V and 4 bases from J, with 5 bases in between. This CDR3 spans 12 amino acids. CDR1 is GTSNPN, CDR2 SVGIG, per germline (reference sequence). The CDR3 sequence is CAWSVSADTQYF. In nucleotides, the CDR3 is TGTGCCTGGAGTGTAAGCGCAGATACGCAGTATTTT.

There are a few counts of this clonotype. The CDR3 DNA reads TGTGCCAGCAGCGGAGACAGGGCGTTTCCCAAGGCCCCAGGAAACACCATATATTTT. This sequence encodes CASSGDRAFPKAPGNTIYF. The rearrangement joins TRBV7-9 to TRBJ1-3, with TRBD1 matching 7 bases. CDR1 is SEHNR, CDR2 FQNEAQ, per germline (reference sequence). CDR3 length: 19 amino acids. Unmatched junction bases numbered 20, after V lost 5 bases and J lost 4 bases.